The present TCR beta chain was sequenced within a study of cytomegalovirus exposure and HLA in healthy donors. Study summary: Researchers found that roughly 81% of over 350 genotyped donors fell within the Caucasian-associated ancestry cluster. Notes on the study in general: The study flagged some 170 TCR beta chains as cytomegalovirus-associated.

As for this clone: Its antigen is still unknown.

Germline V gives CDR1 MNHEY, CDR2 SVGAGI. Losses at the gene ends were 10 bases for V and 5 bases for J; bases not matched to a gene: 6. CDR3 length equals 14 residues. This PCR relied on a set of 60 Vbeta primers and 13 Jbeta primers. Some clones are missing from TCRdb's copy, which holds only in-frame ones; the method was immunoSEQ multiplex PCR. The table records 150,000 or so clones, around 81% of them present only once. These donors counted as nominally healthy when sampled, but unrecorded immune exposures were likely. The sequencing input was PBMCs. The chain uses TRBV6-5 and TRBJ1-5; TRBD1 aligns across 12 bases. The sequence was collected from a woman between 35 and 50 years old in good health and CMV-seronegative. CDR3 sequence reads: CATGTGGEYQPQHF. CDR3 DNA sequence: TGTGCCACCGGGACAGGGGGCGAATATCAGCCCCAGCATTTT.